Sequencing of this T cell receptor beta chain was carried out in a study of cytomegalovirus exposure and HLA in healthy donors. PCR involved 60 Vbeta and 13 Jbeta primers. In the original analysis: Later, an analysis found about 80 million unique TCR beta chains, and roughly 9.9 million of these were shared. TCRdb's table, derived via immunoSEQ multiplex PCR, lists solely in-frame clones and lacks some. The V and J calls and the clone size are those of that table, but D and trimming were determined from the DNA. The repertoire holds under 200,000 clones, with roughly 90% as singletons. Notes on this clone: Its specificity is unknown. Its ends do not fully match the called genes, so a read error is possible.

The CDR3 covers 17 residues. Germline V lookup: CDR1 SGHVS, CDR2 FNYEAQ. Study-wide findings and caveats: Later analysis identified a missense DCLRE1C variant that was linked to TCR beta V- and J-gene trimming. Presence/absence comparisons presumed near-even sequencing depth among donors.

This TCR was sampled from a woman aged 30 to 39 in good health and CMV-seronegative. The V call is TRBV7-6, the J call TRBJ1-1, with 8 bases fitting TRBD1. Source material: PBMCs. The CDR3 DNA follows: TGTGCCAGCAGCTTAGCACCCCCCCGACAGGGGAACACCGAAGCTTTCTTT. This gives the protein CASSLAPPRQGNTEAFF.